Listed below are T cell receptor beta chains from one sample, sequenced in a study of sequential checkpoint blockade in melanoma. Profiling relied on immunoSEQ multiplex PCR, and the TCRdb table lists in-frame clones only, not all of them. Counted here are about 2,600 clones, approximately 26% occurring once; the ten biggest clones make up 15% to 20%. The sequencing here drew on tumor tissue (inferred from file names), taken from a patient given nivolumab and ipilimumab in sequence. The receptors were gathered from a human donor with melanoma. The CDR3 runs from the conserved cysteine through the conserved F or W. The order of the fields is J gene, D gene, clone size, V gene, CDR3 DNA, CDR3 protein. The D gene is left open where the match is weak. Not every row has a clone size; where given, it reads once, few, many or a size class.

J: TRBJ1-1
D: TRBD1
size: few
V: TRBV11-3
DNA: TGTGCCAGCAGCTTCTTGGACAGGGGAAACAAGGTTTTCTTT
CDR3: CASSFLDRGNKVFF

J: TRBJ2-2
D: NA
size: NA
V: TRBV6-7
DNA: TGTGCCAGCTCTTGGGGCGGGGAGCTGTTTTTT
CDR3: CASSWGGELFF

J: TRBJ1-1
D: NA
size: few
V: TRBV12-5
DNA: TGTGCTAGCTCCCAAACTCCGGGAGCTTTCTTT
CDR3: CASSQTPGAFF

J: TRBJ2-3
D: NA
size: NA
V: TRBV23-1
DNA: TGCGCCAGCAGCCAAGTCGCCACAGATACGCAGTATTTT
CDR3: CASSQVATDTQYF

J: TRBJ1-5
D: NA
size: few
V: TRBV6-8
DNA: TGTGCCAGCAGTTCGGACGGTAGCAATCAGCCCCAGCATTTT
CDR3: CASSSDGSNQPQHF

J: TRBJ2-7
D: NA
size: medium-sized
V: TRBV19
DNA: TGTGCCACCGCTTCCGGTACATACTACGAGCAGTACTTC
CDR3: CATASGTYYEQYF

J: TRBJ1-6
D: TRBD1
size: NA
V: TRBV5-1
DNA: TGCGCCAGCAGTCCTTTAGGGACAGGGAATTCACCCCTCCACTTT
CDR3: CASSPLGTGNSPLHF

J: TRBJ1-2
D: TRBD1
size: few
V: TRBV6-8
DNA: TGTGCCAGCAACCTACAGGGGTCTTTTAATGGCTACACCTTC
CDR3: CASNLQGSFNGYTF

J: TRBJ1-2
D: NA
size: NA
V: TRBV9
DNA: TGTGCCAGCAGCGTAGGGGGGACGGAGTATGGCTACACCTTC
CDR3: CASSVGGTEYGYTF

J: TRBJ2-5
D: NA
size: few
V: TRBV6-8
DNA: TGTGCCAGCAGTTACCTATCCCAAGAGACCCAGTACTTC
CDR3: CASSYLSQETQYF

J: TRBJ1-4
D: NA
size: few
V: TRBV9
DNA: TGTGCCAGCAGCGTAGGCCCCACAGAGACTAATGAAAAACTGTTTTTT
CDR3: CASSVGPTETNEKLFF

J: TRBJ2-1
D: TRBD1
size: few
V: TRBV6-8
DNA: TGTGCCAGCAGGTGGACAGGGACGTCCTACAATGAGCAGTTCTTC
CDR3: CASRWTGTSYNEQFF

J: TRBJ1-1
D: NA
size: NA
V: TRBV9
DNA: TGTGCCAGCAGCCCTCGAATTGGGGGGGTGAACACTGAAGCTTTCTTT
CDR3: CASSPRIGGVNTEAFF

J: TRBJ1-6
D: TRBD1
size: few
V: TRBV6-8
DNA: TGTGCCAGCGGGACAGAATATAATTCACCCCTCCACTTT
CDR3: CASGTEYNSPLHF

J: TRBJ2-1
D: NA
size: few
V: TRBV1
DNA: TGCGCCAGCAGCCACAGCTTGGGACTAGCGGGGGGGGTCTACAATGAGCAGTTCTTC
CDR3: CASSHSLGLAGGVYNEQFF

J: TRBJ2-2
D: TRBD1
size: medium-sized
V: TRBV9
DNA: TGTGCCAGCAGCGTAGGCGATTGGACAGGGGACACCGGGGAGCTGTTTTTT
CDR3: CASSVGDWTGDTGELFF

J: TRBJ2-2
D: NA
size: few
V: TRBV11-3
DNA: TGTGCCAGCAGCTTAAGGGACACGAACACCGGGGAGCTGTTTTTT
CDR3: CASSLRDTNTGELFF

J: TRBJ2-2
D: NA
size: NA
V: TRBV29-1
DNA: TGCAGCGTTGTCCAAGGACGAGCGAACACCGGGGAGCTGTTTTTT
CDR3: CSVVQGRANTGELFF

J: TRBJ1-6
D: NA
size: few
V: TRBV12-5
DNA: TGTGCCACCCAACAGAGCACAAATTCACCCCTCCACTTT
CDR3: CATQQSTNSPLHF

J: TRBJ2-5
D: NA
size: medium-sized
V: TRBV15
DNA: TGTGCCACCAGCAGAGGGTCGTTACGGGGACTGGGGGAGACCCAGTACTTC
CDR3: CATSRGSLRGLGETQYF

J: TRBJ2-7
D: NA
size: few
V: TRBV9
DNA: TGTGCCAGCAGGCGAGACAGGTTGTTCTACGAGCAGTACTTC
CDR3: CASRRDRLFYEQYF

J: TRBJ2-5
D: TRBD2
size: NA
V: TRBV15
DNA: TGTGCCACCAGCCTGAGCCGGGGACTAGTGGGGGAGACCCAGTACTTC
CDR3: CATSLSRGLVGETQYF

J: TRBJ1-5
D: NA
size: NA
V: TRBV19
DNA: TGTGCCAGTAGTATACATAGGGCGGGCAATCAGCCCCAGCATTTT
CDR3: CASSIHRAGNQPQHF